This TCR beta chain was captured by sequencing in a study of cytomegalovirus exposure and HLA in healthy donors. Healthy bone marrow donors made up the cohort. Germline values: CDR1 MNHEY, CDR2 SVGAGI. Trimming pared 5 bases from V and 3 bases from J, leaving 7 bases between. CDR3 length: 12 residues. The PCR employed 60 Vbeta primers together with 13 Jbeta primers. Assay used: immunoSEQ multiplex PCR; TCRdb lists only in-frame clones, some missing. The sample carries some 180,000 clones, 70% to 75% recorded once. Material for sequencing was PBMCs. This clonotype was sampled from a male donor in good health and CMV-seronegative. V usage is TRBV6-5 and J usage is TRBJ2-5, with unresolved D. In nucleotides, the CDR3 is TGTGCCAGCAGTAAGAACAAAGAGACCCAGTACTTC. This translates into CASSKNKETQYF.